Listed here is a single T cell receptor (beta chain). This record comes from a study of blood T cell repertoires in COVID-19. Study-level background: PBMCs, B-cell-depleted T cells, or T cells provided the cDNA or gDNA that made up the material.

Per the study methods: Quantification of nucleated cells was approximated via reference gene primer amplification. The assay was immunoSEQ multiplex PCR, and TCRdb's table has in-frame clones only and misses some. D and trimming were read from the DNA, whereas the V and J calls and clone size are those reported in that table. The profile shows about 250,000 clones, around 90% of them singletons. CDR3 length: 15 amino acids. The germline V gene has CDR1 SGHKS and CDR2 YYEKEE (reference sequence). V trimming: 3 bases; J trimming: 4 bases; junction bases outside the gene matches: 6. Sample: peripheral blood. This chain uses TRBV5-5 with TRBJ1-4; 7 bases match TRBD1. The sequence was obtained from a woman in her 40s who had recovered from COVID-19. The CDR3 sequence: CASSSHRGLNEKLFF. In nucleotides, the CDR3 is TGTGCCAGCAGCTCCCACAGGGGCCTTAATGAAAAACTGTTTTTT.